This entry lists 28 T cell receptor beta chains sequenced from one sample in a study of graft-versus-host responses after intestinal transplantation. Researchers processed graft tissue to release intraepithelial and lamina propria lymphocytes. The protocol was immunoSEQ multiplex PCR, while the TCRdb copy is restricted to in-frame clones and leaves out a portion. The sample contains fewer than 20,000 clones, 80% of which appear only once. Sequences were derived from ileum tissue, sampled roughly 100 days after intestinal transplant. All receptors derive from a human patient who received an intestinal transplant, so some T cells may come from the graft donor.

By sample fraction, this clone is medium-sized. CDR3 loop: CASSGDVSYGYTF. The CDR3 bases are TGTGCCAGCAGTGGTGACGTCAGCTATGGCTACACCTTC. The chain joins TRBV2 to TRBJ1-2; D call uncertain. Trimming cost V 4 bases and J 4 bases, with 10 bases left between them. CDR3 length: 13 residues. Germline CDR1 and CDR2: SNHLY and FYNNEI.

This clone showed up just a few times. The chain employs TRBV5-4 and TRBJ2-2, with TRBD2 matching 8 bases. The CDR3 runs 16 residues. V lost 3 bases and J lost 6; bases outside the gene matches: 10. The germline CDR1 and CDR2 sequences are SGHNT and YYREEE (reference sequence). The CDR3 spells CASSSRGGADAGELFF. The CDR3 nucleotides are TGTGCCAGCAGCTCCCGGGGGGGGGCGGACGCCGGGGAGCTGTTTTTT. Complete variable domain (other parts from reference TRBV5-4 and TRBJ2-2): ETGVTQSPTHLIKTRGQQVTLRCSSQSGHNTVSWYQQALGQGPQFIFQYYREEENGRGNFPPRFSGLQFPNYSSELNVNALELDDSALYLCASSSRGGADAGELFFGEGSRLTVL.

The chain combines TRBV29-1 with TRBJ2-3; D gene ambiguous. The ends were cut back, 2 bases at V and 5 bases at J, with 23 bases in the middle. Germline V gene data show CDR1 as SQVTM and CDR2 as ANQGSEA. The CDR3 runs to 17 residues. In nucleotides, the CDR3 is TGCAGCGTTGAACGAGGAGTTCCCCCTTCCCCATTAGATACGCAGTATTTT. It encodes CSVERGVPPSPLDTQYF.

The V gene is TRBV9, the J gene TRBJ1-1, with no clear D. This CDR3 is 14 amino acids long. The ends were cut back, 0 bases at V and 5 bases at J, with 11 bases in the middle. CDR1 and CDR2 from the germline V gene are SGDLS and YYNGEE. The CDR3 DNA reads as TGTGCCAGCAGCGTAGTCGGGTCCTGGACTGAAGCTTTCTTT. Translated, it gives CASSVVGSWTEAFF.

The chain combines TRBV28 with TRBJ2-7, with D unclear. The germline CDR1 and CDR2 sequences are MDHEN and SYDVKM. This CDR3 has 12 amino acids. The V gene lost 3 bases and the J gene lost 5 bases, with 8 bases spanning the gap. The CDR3 region is CASSFYPHEQYF. CDR3 nucleotides: TGTGCCAGCAGTTTTTATCCCCACGAGCAGTACTTC.

The chain recombines TRBV4-2 with TRBJ1-5; D not certain. Germline CDR1 LGHNA, CDR2 YNFKEQ. The CDR3 runs 15 residues. Trimming pared 0 bases from V and 3 bases from J, leaving 9 bases between. The chain's CDR3 is CASSQDALDNQPQHF. DNA for the CDR3: TGTGCCAGCAGCCAAGATGCATTGGACAATCAGCCCCAGCATTTT.

The rearrangement links TRBV30 to TRBJ2-3, with unresolved D. Trimming took off 3 bases at V and 3 bases at J, with 13 bases between the two ends. Germline CDR1 GTSNPN, CDR2 SVGIG (reference sequence). The CDR3 has 14 residues. The CDR3 loop is CAWRGLVDTDTQYF. The DNA of the CDR3 is TGTGCCTGGAGGGGATTAGTGGATACAGATACGCAGTATTTT.

The V call is TRBV27, the J call TRBJ2-7, with D unclear. Trimming took 2 bases from V and 2 from J, leaving 16 bases between them. Germline V gene lookup returns CDR1 MNHEY and CDR2 SMNVEV (reference sequence). This CDR3 has 16 amino acids. CDR3: CASSLRERYRTYEQYF. CDR3 nucleotide sequence: TGTGCCAGCAGTTTACGCGAACGCTACCGCACCTACGAGCAGTACTTC.

This clone has just a few counts. The V and J genes are TRBV6-1 and TRBJ1-4, with 7 bases matching TRBD1. CDR1 is MNHNS, CDR2 SASEGT, per germline. The CDR3 has 15 amino acids. V was pared by 4 bases and J by 0 bases, with 2 bases of the junction left unmatched. The CDR3 region has the DNA TGTGCCAGCAGTGGCGGACAGGCAACTAATGAAAAACTGTTTTTT. Protein: CASSGGQATNEKLFF.

The chain carries TRBV28 and TRBJ2-4, with 8 nucleotides matching TRBD2. The CDR3 is 21 residues long. Germline CDR1 MDHEN, CDR2 SYDVKM. Trimming cost V 1 base and J 0 bases; bases outside gene matches: 17. CDR3 loop: CASSLLLSRGRIRLAKNIQYF. The CDR3 DNA reads TGTGCCAGCAGTTTATTGCTCTCGCGCGGGAGGATTCGCCTAGCCAAAAACATTCAGTACTTC.

V gene TRBV7-2 combines with J gene TRBJ2-2; unclear D gene. The CDR3 totals 15 residues. V was trimmed by 7 bases and J by 0 bases, leaving 12 bases between them. Germline CDR1 is SGHTA and CDR2 is FQGNSA. The CDR3, as DNA: TGTGCCAGCACCCCCGTGCGGTCGAACACCGGGGAGCTGTTTTTT. It is translated as CASTPVRSNTGELFF.

This sequence joins TRBV4-3 and TRBJ2-7; D is ambiguous. This CDR3 region has 15 residues. V shed 0 bases and J shed 4 bases, with 13 bases lying between them. CDR1 is LGHNA, CDR2 YSLEER, per germline. The CDR3 DNA is TGCGCCAGCAGCCAAGATAATACTCCTCTTTACGAGCAGTACTTC. As protein: CASSQDNTPLYEQYF.

This clone was observed a handful of times. The chain has TRBV30 and TRBJ2-5; D might be TRBD1 or TRBD2, each matching 6 bases. Between the trimmed V and J ends, which lost 3 bases and 2 bases, there was a span of 28 bases. The CDR3 runs 19 residues. Germline V gives CDR1 GTSNPN, CDR2 SVGIG (reference sequence). CDR3 residues: CAWSRNVGGSLGKQETQYF. The CDR3 nucleotides read TGTGCCTGGAGCCGTAATGTAGGGGGGAGTTTGGGCAAGCAAGAGACCCAGTACTTC. The full variable domain, rest sourced from reference TRBV30 and TRBJ2-5, is SQTIHQWPATLVQPVGSPLSLECTVEGTSNPNLYWYRQAAGRGLQLLFYSVGIGQISSEVPQNLSASRPQDRQFILSSKKLLLSDSGFYLCAWSRNVGGSLGKQETQYFGPGTRLLVL.

A remark on this clone: The junction shows a germline mismatch at one end, possibly a read error. The genes are TRBV7-7 and TRBJ2-7; TRBD2 matches 7 bases. Germline V CDR1 and CDR2: SSHAT, FNYEAQ (reference sequence). The CDR3 extends over 19 amino acids. DNA of the CDR3: TGTGCTAGCAGCACGCACGTTTGGGGGGGAGTAGGCCCGGGCCCCGAGCAGTACTTC. Translation gives CASSTHVWGGVGPGPEQYF.

The CDR3 protein is CASSPSRRQPFYEQYF. The CDR3 DNA sequence: TGTGCCAGCAGTCCGTCCCGTCGACAGCCCTTCTACGAGCAGTACTTC. J is TRBJ2-7 and V is TRBV28; maybe TRBD1 (5 bases). CDR1 and CDR2 (germline): MDHEN, SYDVKM. This CDR3 has 16 amino acids. Trimming took 5 bases from V and 3 from J, leaving 20 bases between them.

This clone showed up just once. The V gene is TRBV18, the J gene TRBJ2-2; D is possibly TRBD1 (5 bases). This CDR3 has 15 residues. V was cut by 4 bases and J by 7 bases, with 16 bases left in between. CDR1 is KGHSH and CDR2 is LQKENI in the germline V gene. The CDR3 bases are TGTGCCAGCTCACGTCGTCTCAGGGCCATCGGGGAGCTGTTTTTT. Its protein product is CASSRRLRAIGELFF.

Turning to this clone: Different DNA sequences within this sample yield the same CDR3. The V gene is TRBV9, the J gene TRBJ2-1, with a weak D call TRBD1 (6 bases). With 4 bases removed from V and 4 bases from J, the gap between germline ends came to 18 bases. This CDR3 has 16 residues. Germline CDR1 reads SGDLS; CDR2 reads YYNGEE. The DNA for the CDR3 is TGTGCCAGCAGCCCTAGACAGGTGGGCTCTTACAATGAGCAGTTCTTC. Protein product: CASSPRQVGSYNEQFF.

The chain couples TRBV7-8 to TRBJ2-7; D may be TRBD2 (5 bases). V dropped 5 bases and J dropped 2 bases, with 13 bases sitting between them. This CDR3 is built from 14 residues. Germline V gives CDR1 SGHVS, CDR2 FQNEAQ. The DNA for the CDR3 is TGTGCCAGCAGCCCTAGCTGGATTACCTACGAGCAGTACTTC. It translates to CASSPSWITYEQYF.

The chain combines TRBV7-2 with TRBJ2-1, with 9 bases fitting TRBD2. Germline loops: CDR1 SGHTA, CDR2 FQGNSA. The CDR3 has 13 residues. V lost 5 bases, J lost 9 bases, and 5 bases stayed unmatched. CDR3 sequence: CASSPGTSLEQFF. DNA of the CDR3: TGTGCCAGCAGCCCTGGGACTAGCCTTGAGCAGTTCTTC.

About this clone: Other nucleotide sequences from this sample produce the same CDR3. The chain combines TRBV6-6 with TRBJ2-5; D unresolved. V shed 0 bases and J shed 2 bases, with 4 bases lying between them. Germline-derived CDR1 and CDR2 are MNHNY and SVGAGI (reference sequence). CDR3 length: 13 amino acids. In DNA form, the CDR3 reads TGTGCCAGCAGTTACTCTCATCAAGAGACCCAGTACTTC. Translating it yields CASSYSHQETQYF.

This clone appeared a single time. V and J are TRBV30 and TRBJ1-2; D is perhaps TRBD1 (6 bases). V gave up 1 base and J gave up 4 bases, with 13 bases separating them. In germline, CDR1 is GTSNPN, CDR2 SVGIG (reference sequence). The CDR3 is 14 amino acids. Here the CDR3 reads CAWSDGGRFYGYTF. The CDR3 DNA follows: TGTGCCTGGAGTGATGGGGGGCGCTTCTATGGCTACACCTTC.

The chain links TRBV6-4 to TRBJ2-3; maybe TRBD1 (6 bases). Between the trimmed V and J ends, which lost 6 bases and 3 bases, there was a span of 16 bases. CDR1 and CDR2 from the germline V gene are MRHNA and SNTAGT. CDR3 length equals 15 residues. CDR3 sequence: CASSQGQGWTDTQYF. CDR3 in DNA: TGTGCCAGCAGCCAAGGGCAGGGGTGGACAGATACGCAGTATTTT.

There are a few counts of this clone. The rearrangement uses TRBV7-1 and TRBJ2-5; D assignment may be TRBD1 or TRBD2 (6 bases each). TRBV7-1 is marked as an open reading frame, function uncertain. V dropped 5 bases and J dropped 5 bases, with 18 bases sitting between them. This CDR3 has 15 residues. CDR3 residues: CASSPLLGGRETQYF. Here the CDR3 DNA reads TGTGCCAGCAGCCCTCTTCTGGGGGGCAGGGAGACCCAGTACTTC.

The rearrangement joins TRBV7-3 to TRBJ1-6, with unresolved D. Germline V CDR1 and CDR2: SGHTA, FQGTGA. This CDR3 comprises 12 residues. V lost 1 base to trimming and J lost 5 bases, with 0 bases between them. The CDR3 reads CASSLNNSPLHF. The CDR3 DNA is TGTGCCAGCAGCTTAAATAATTCACCCCTCCACTTT.

This rearrangement joins TRBV28 to TRBJ2-7; TRBD2 aligns across 8 bases. V lost 6 bases to trimming and J lost 4 bases; unmatched junction nucleotides: 8. Germline V lookup: CDR1 MDHEN, CDR2 SYDVKM. This CDR3 contains 14 residues. The CDR3 reads CASSHKTSEYEQYF. Written as DNA, the CDR3 is TGTGCCAGCAGCCATAAGACTAGCGAGTACGAGCAGTACTTC.

The sample holds one count of this clone. The chain uses TRBV7-6 and TRBJ1-2; D is possibly TRBD1 (5 bases). CDR1 and CDR2 (germline): SGHVS, FNYEAQ. The V gene lost 3 bases and the J gene lost 0 bases, with 11 bases spanning the gap. The CDR3 runs to 15 residues. For the CDR3, the DNA is TGTGCCAGCAGCTTTGCCAGGGAAACTAACTATGGCTACACCTTC. Amino acids: CASSFARETNYGYTF.

The V gene is TRBV6-4, the J gene TRBJ2-3, with D perhaps TRBD2 (6 bases). CDR1 is MRHNA and CDR2 is SNTAGT in the germline V gene. This CDR3 region has 14 residues. V lost 8 bases and J lost 0, with 12 bases in between. CDR3 region: CASRRETSTDTQYF. Written as DNA, the CDR3 is TGTGCCAGCCGCCGGGAGACTAGCACAGATACGCAGTATTTT.

The V call is TRBV6-6, the J call TRBJ2-1, with TRBD2 as a possible D gene (6 bases). V lost 2 bases to trimming and J lost 7 bases, with 9 bases between them. There are 13 residues in the CDR3. In germline, CDR1 is MNHNY, CDR2 SVGAGI (reference sequence). CDR3 in amino acids: CASSYMRGNEQFF. In DNA, the CDR3 is TGTGCCAGCAGTTACATGCGGGGAAATGAGCAGTTCTTC.